These 15 T cell receptor beta chains were all obtained from the same sample, sequenced in a study of T cells in tumors and immune-related adverse events. Sequenced by immunoSEQ multiplex PCR; TCRdb stores in-frame clones only, minus some. Of about 20,000 clones listed, 85% to 95% are singletons. The input for sequencing was lymph node tissue, taken from a patient treated with anti-PD-1 therapy. The receptors derive from a female donor with metastatic renal cell carcinoma.

V and J are TRBV4-1 and TRBJ1-2; D might be TRBD1 (5 bases). Germline CDR1 reads MGHRA; CDR2 reads YSYEKL. The V end lost 4 bases, the J end lost 2 bases, and 17 bases lay between the germline ends. The CDR3 extends over 16 amino acids. The CDR3 reads CASSPVGGNRNYGYTF. The CDR3 DNA is TGCGCCAGCAGCCCGGTGGGGGGGAACCGAAACTATGGCTACACCTTC.

The chain employs TRBV19 and TRBJ1-6, with D tentatively TRBD1 (5 bases). The CDR3 covers 12 residues. Germline CDR1 reads LNHDA; CDR2 reads SQIVND (reference sequence). Trimming took 4 bases from V and 10 from J, leaving 8 bases between them. The CDR3 protein is CASSTRQSPLHF. For the CDR3, the DNA is TGTGCCAGTAGTACTCGACAGTCACCCCTCCACTTT.

The sample holds a few counts of this clone. V is TRBV4-1 and J is TRBJ2-4, with D unclear. The CDR3 contains 18 residues. Trimming removed 0 bases at V and 1 base at J, with 16 bases between. Germline V gene lookup returns CDR1 MGHRA and CDR2 YSYEKL. In nucleotides, the CDR3 is TGCGCCAGCAGCCAAGAGTCAGGCAACACTATGGCCAAAAACATTCAGTACTTC. Translating it yields CASSQESGNTMAKNIQYF.

The CDR3 coding sequence is TGTGCCAGCAGCTTGGGGACAAGGTCGAACACTGAAGCTTTCTTT. This sequence encodes CASSLGTRSNTEAFF. The chain recombines TRBV5-4 with TRBJ1-1; possible D gene TRBD1, 5 bases. V lost 0 bases and J lost 1, with 10 bases in between. Germline CDR1 is SGHNT and CDR2 is YYREEE (reference sequence). The CDR3 totals 15 residues.

Comments on this clone: Its ends do not fully match the called genes, so a read error is possible. The rearrangement uses TRBV11-3 and TRBJ1-3; no reliable D call. CDR1 and CDR2 (germline): SGHNT, YENEEA. The CDR3 totals 13 residues. The CDR3 DNA follows: TGTGCCAGCAGATTAGAAGGGGGAAACACCATATATTTT. Amino acid sequence: CASRLEGGNTIYF.

CDR3 nucleotides: TGTGCCAGCAGTCGGGGAACTCACACAGATACGCAGTATTTT. It encodes CASSRGTHTDTQYF. The chain carries TRBV9 and TRBJ2-3; D is perhaps TRBD2 (5 bases). From germline, CDR1 is SGDLS and CDR2 YYNGEE. The V gene lost 5 bases and the J gene lost 2 bases, with 12 bases spanning the gap. This CDR3 comprises 14 residues.

The chain employs TRBV5-1 and TRBJ2-7, with D tentatively TRBD1 (6 bases). V dropped 5 bases and J dropped 1 base, with 13 bases sitting between them. This CDR3 is 14 amino acids long. Germline V gene data show CDR1 as SGHRS and CDR2 as YFSETQ. Here the CDR3 reads CASRVLGGSYEQYF. CDR3 coding DNA: TGCGCCAGCAGGGTCCTAGGGGGTTCCTACGAGCAGTACTTC.

As for this clone: Because the CDR3's place on the DNA is in doubt, the DNA is left out and the CDR3 is given as listed by TCRdb. This chain connects TRBV28 to TRBJ1-1. Germline V CDR1 and CDR2: MDHEN, SYDVKM. The CDR3 has 16 residues if both end residues are counted. CDR3 residues: CASSTSGKGRNTEAFF.

This clone turned up a few times. V usage is TRBV19 and J usage is TRBJ2-3; TRBD2 aligns across 13 bases. The CDR3 spans 19 residues. Germline assignment: CDR1 LNHDA and CDR2 SQIVND (reference sequence). Trimming removed 10 bases from V and 1 base from J; junction bases left unmatched: 17. In DNA form, the CDR3 reads TGTGCCACCTCCACTAGCGGGGGGGCCAGTCTCCACCGCACAGATACGCAGTATTTT. Translated, it gives CATSTSGGASLHRTDTQYF.

This chain links TRBV5-1 with TRBJ1-4; D is undetermined. This CDR3 has 15 amino acids. With 0 bases removed from V and 0 bases from J, the gap between germline ends came to 6 bases. Looked up from germline, CDR1 is SGHRS and CDR2 is YFSETQ. The DNA of the CDR3 is TGCGCCAGCAGCTTGGGCTTTGCAACTAATGAAAAACTGTTTTTT. Its translation: CASSLGFATNEKLFF.

This clone was detected a few times. The chain combines TRBV5-5 with TRBJ2-7; D gene ambiguous. Germline values: CDR1 SGHKS, CDR2 YYEKEE (reference sequence). V shed 6 bases and J shed 4 bases, with 20 bases lying between them. CDR3 length equals 15 residues. DNA for the CDR3: TGTGCCAGCACCTACAGCTCCCCAACCGTTTACGAGCAGTACTTC. It is translated as CASTYSSPTVYEQYF.

This clone was recorded only once. V is TRBV4-1 and J is TRBJ1-5; 7 nucleotides align to TRBD1. Trimming cost V 1 base and J 6 bases; bases outside gene matches: 9. The CDR3 length is 16 residues. Germline V gene lookup returns CDR1 MGHRA and CDR2 YSYEKL. CDR3: CASSQVLTGVGQPQHF. The CDR3, as DNA: TGCGCCAGCAGCCAAGTATTAACAGGGGTCGGTCAGCCCCAGCATTTT.

The chain employs TRBV11-2 and TRBJ2-5, with TRBD1 matching 10 bases. This CDR3 region has 16 residues. Germline-derived CDR1 and CDR2 are SGHAT and FQNNGV. Unmatched junction bases numbered 3, after V lost 2 bases and J lost 0 bases. The CDR3 DNA follows: TGTGCCAGCAGCTTACGCGGGACAGGGGACCAAGAGACCCAGTACTTC. It yields the protein CASSLRGTGDQETQYF.

The rearrangement uses TRBV15 and TRBJ1-6; weak D call: TRBD1 (6 bases). Trimming cost V 5 bases and J 2 bases, with 13 bases left between them. Germline CDR1 reads LNHNV; CDR2 reads YYDKDF (reference sequence). This CDR3 comprises 16 residues. CDR3 loop: CATSARTVPYNSPLHF. CDR3 nucleotide sequence: TGTGCCACCAGCGCTCGGACAGTCCCCTATAATTCACCCCTCCACTTT.

The genes are TRBV6-5 and TRBJ2-5; unclear D gene. Per germline, CDR1 MNHEY and CDR2 SVGAGI. V was pared by 5 bases and J by 3 bases, with 13 bases between. The CDR3 is made up of 14 amino acids. The CDR3 is CASSRLGVEETQYF. CDR3 DNA sequence: TGTGCCAGCAGTCGCCTTGGGGTCGAAGAGACCCAGTACTTC.